This T cell receptor (beta chain) stems from a study of CD8 T cells in ankylosing spondylitis (TCRdb year 2017). A note on the overall study: To find TCR variants linked to disease, the study profiled T cell receptor beta repertoires in ankylosing spondylitis patients and healthy donors. The full study cohort comprised around 23 ankylosing spondylitis patients and about 110 healthy donors. Samples of peripheral blood were taken, and for ankylosing spondylitis patients, synovial fluid was collected as well.

Data came from an Illumina HiSeq 2500. TCR beta libraries were prepared by quantitative 5'-RACE with molecular barcodes. Per the authors' processing: To identify disease-linked TCR variants, a new computational method was used, one built on a probabilistic model of VDJ rearrangement. Using fastp trimming at Q25 and MiXCR clonotype assembly, TCRdb reanalyzed the public sequencing data and kept in-frame beta chains. Here each entry gathers all rows of one CDR3 protein and keeps the most common genes and DNA. None of the V and J calls come from the authors' own analysis; TCRdb made them. Present in this sample are some 240,000 distinct CDR3 sequences, over 8.5% of which were seen just once. Clones ranked in the top ten supply 6.8% of the sample. This clonotype appeared a single time. This receptor's antigen is unknown. The sample holds no much larger clone one base away, and base qualities are not on file. A single read counts as weak evidence.

V gives up 2 bases and J gives up 0 bases, and the segment between their germline ends measures 8 bases. The CDR3 runs 15 residues from the cysteine to the phenylalanine. Only CDR3 DNA is held: 45 bases, read in frame from base 1. CDR1 is given as SGHNT and CDR2 as YYREEE, both from the germline V gene (reference sequence). Broader findings and caveats from the paper: Blood from ankylosing spondylitis patients appeared to be characterized by a TCR beta motif made up of under ten highly homologous amino acid variants. The disease-linked clones had a CD8+ phenotype and were found at relatively low frequencies in peripheral blood. According to the report, matched synovial fluid samples from ankylosing spondylitis patients were significantly enriched for the disease-linked clones. Some TCR beta motif variants had previously been reported in synovial fluid and blood of reactive arthritis patients, which suggested common disease-initiation mechanisms.

The sequenced sample was blood, either unsorted or a sorted T cell fraction (not recorded which). The sequence came from a male donor with ankylosing spondylitis or in good health (not recorded which). This chain joins TRBV5-4 to TRBJ2-2, with the D gene call left open. The DNA sequence is given as TGTGCCAGCAGCTTAATGGCAGCGAACACCGGGGAGCTGTTTTTT. This yields the protein CASSLMAANTGELFF.